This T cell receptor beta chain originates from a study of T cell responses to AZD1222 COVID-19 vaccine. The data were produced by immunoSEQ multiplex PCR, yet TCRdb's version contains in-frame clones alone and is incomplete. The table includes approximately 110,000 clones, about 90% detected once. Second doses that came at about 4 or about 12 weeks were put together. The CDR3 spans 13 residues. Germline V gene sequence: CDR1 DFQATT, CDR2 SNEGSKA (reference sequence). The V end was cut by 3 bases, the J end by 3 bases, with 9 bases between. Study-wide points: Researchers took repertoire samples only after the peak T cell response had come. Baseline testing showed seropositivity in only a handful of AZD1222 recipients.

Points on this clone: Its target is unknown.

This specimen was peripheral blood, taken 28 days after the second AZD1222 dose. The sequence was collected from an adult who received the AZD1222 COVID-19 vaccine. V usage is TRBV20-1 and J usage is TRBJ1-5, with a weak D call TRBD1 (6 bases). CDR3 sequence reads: CSASQGHNQPQHF. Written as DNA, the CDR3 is TGCAGTGCTAGTCAGGGGCACAATCAGCCCCAGCATTTT.